This is a list of T cell receptor beta chains from one sample in a study of control samples from healthy donors and cancer patients. This table comes from immunoSEQ multiplex PCR, and its TCRdb copy is limited to in-frame clones, with some not included. The table records some 150,000 clones, more than 85% of them present only once. The material sequenced was blood. The source is a man aged 45-65 years in good health. Each CDR3 is given with its conserved first and last residue. D genes are given only for firm matches. Not every row has a clone size; where given, it reads once, few, many or a size class.

cdr3_aa cdr3_nt d_call v_call clone_size j_call
CASSVAGGLNEQFF TGTGCCAGTAGTGTAGCGGGAGGGCTCAATGAGCAGTTCTTC TRBD2 TRBV19 NA TRBJ2-1
CASSPGTGMYKLFF TGTGCCAGCAGCCCCGGGACAGGGATGTATAAACTGTTTTTT TRBD1 TRBV7-8 NA TRBJ1-4
CASSLSGAVGNTIYF TGTGCCAGCAGTTTGTCCGGGGCGGTAGGAAACACCATATATTTT NA TRBV28 NA TRBJ1-3
CASSQGSRAEAFF TGTGCCAGCAGCCAAGGGTCGAGGGCTGAAGCTTTCTTT NA TRBV3-1/TRBV3-2 NA TRBJ1-1
CASSPPLATQYF TGTGCCAGCTCACCACCGCTTGCGACCCAGTACTTC NA TRBV18 NA TRBJ2-5
CASTENSAFSYEQYF TGTGCCAGCACGGAGAATAGCGCCTTTTCCTACGAGCAGTACTTC NA TRBV25-1 NA TRBJ2-7
CASSRDRGGTEAFF TGTGCCAGCAGCCGGGACAGGGGAGGTACTGAAGCTTTCTTT TRBD1 TRBV7-2 NA TRBJ1-1
CASRGEHEQYF TGTGCCAGCAGGGGAGAACACGAGCAGTACTTC NA TRBV2 NA TRBJ2-7
CATSRDEGWTEAFF TGTGCCACCAGCAGAGATGAGGGGTGGACTGAAGCTTTCTTT NA TRBV15 NA TRBJ1-1
CASSLVAPSSTYEQYF TGTGCCAGCAGCTTAGTAGCGCCGAGTTCCACCTACGAGCAGTACTTC NA TRBV7-8 NA TRBJ2-7
CASSLSHIEGTEAFF TGTGCCAGCAGTTTATCCCACATAGAGGGCACTGAAGCTTTCTTT NA TRBV27 NA TRBJ1-1
CAWSTPARVWSGELFF TGTGCCTGGAGTACCCCGGCCCGGGTTTGGTCCGGGGAGCTGTTTTTT NA TRBV30 NA TRBJ2-2
CASSLGGSGGNQPQHF TGTGCCAGCAGCCTAGGGGGGTCAGGGGGCAATCAGCCCCAGCATTTT NA TRBV11-2 NA TRBJ1-5
CASSRDRGEQYF TGTGCCAGCAGTCGGGACAGGGGGGAGCAGTACTTC TRBD1 TRBV6-5 once TRBJ2-7
CASSFASGRAGAYEQYF TGTGCCAGCAGTTTTGCTAGCGGGAGGGCGGGGGCCTACGAGCAGTACTTC TRBD2 TRBV28 NA TRBJ2-7
CASSQQGDNEQFF TGTGCCAGCAGCCAACAGGGCGACAATGAGCAGTTCTTC NA TRBV5-4 NA TRBJ2-1
CASSRRDRGSHEQYF TGTGCCAGTAGCCGCCGGGACAGGGGTTCCCACGAGCAGTACTTC TRBD1 TRBV19 NA TRBJ2-7
CSVAPGQGVHEQYF TGCAGCGTCGCACCGGGACAGGGAGTCCACGAGCAGTACTTC TRBD1 TRBV29-1 NA TRBJ2-7
CASSSGTSGRGETQYF TGTGCCAGCAGCTCCGGGACTAGCGGGAGAGGGGAGACCCAGTACTTC TRBD2 TRBV7-9 NA TRBJ2-5
CASSARKRGEKLFF TGTGCCAGCAGCGCTCGGAAAAGGGGGGAAAAACTGTTTTTT NA TRBV5-6 NA TRBJ1-4
CASRPTGGYANTGELFF TGCGCCAGCAGACCCACCGGGGGATACGCGAACACCGGGGAGCTGTTTTTT NA TRBV5-1 NA TRBJ2-2
CASRPGGMNTEAFF TGTGCCAGCAGGCCTGGGGGGATGAACACTGAAGCTTTCTTT NA TRBV21-1 NA TRBJ1-1
CASSSRQAGSADTQYF TGCGCCAGCAGCTCCCGCCAGGCTGGGAGTGCAGATACGCAGTATTTT NA TRBV5-1 NA TRBJ2-3
CSVGRGASYNEQFF TGCAGCGTTGGGCGGGGAGCCTCCTACAATGAGCAGTTCTTC NA TRBV29-1 NA TRBJ2-1
CASSPTKTSGAYNEQFF TGTGCCAGCAGTCCCACTAAGACTAGCGGGGCCTACAATGAGCAGTTCTTC TRBD2 TRBV6-6 NA TRBJ2-1
CASTGSGRHYTDTQYF TGTGCCAGTACCGGTAGCGGGAGGCACTACACAGATACGCAGTATTTT TRBD2 TRBV19 NA TRBJ2-3
CASSEPQGVQYF TGTGCCAGCAGCGAGCCACAGGGCGTTCAGTACTTC NA TRBV6-5 NA TRBJ2-4
CASSHTGVSGNEQFF TGTGCCAGCAGCCACACAGGGGTCTCTGGCAATGAGCAGTTCTTC TRBD1 TRBV3-1/TRBV3-2 once TRBJ2-1
CASGLAGSDYNEQFF TGTGCCAGCGGACTAGCGGGATCGGACTACAATGAGCAGTTCTTC TRBD2 TRBV6-5 NA TRBJ2-1
CASSSRLAGDSDTQYF TGCGCCAGCAGCTCAAGACTAGCGGGAGACTCAGATACGCAGTATTTT TRBD2 TRBV5-1 NA TRBJ2-3
CASSLAPTGRTDTQYF TGCGCCAGCAGCTTGGCCCCAACAGGGCGCACAGATACGCAGTATTTT NA TRBV5-1 NA TRBJ2-3
CASSPEAGGGTSGRGRETQYF TGCGCCAGCAGCCCGGAGGCAGGCGGCGGGACTAGCGGGAGGGGACGAGAGACCCAGTACTTC TRBD2 TRBV5-1 NA TRBJ2-5
CASSLLYEQYF TGTGCCAGCAGTCTCCTTTACGAGCAGTACTTC NA TRBV6-5 NA TRBJ2-7
CASNLQGETYEQYF TGTGCCAGCAACCTACAGGGGGAAACCTACGAGCAGTACTTC TRBD1 TRBV13 NA TRBJ2-7
CASSQELAGAREQYF TGTGCCAGCAGCCAAGAACTAGCGGGAGCTCGCGAGCAGTACTTC TRBD2 TRBV4-2 NA TRBJ2-7
CASSLEAHGNTEAFF TGCGCCAGCAGCTTGGAAGCCCATGGGAACACTGAAGCTTTCTTT NA TRBV5-1 NA TRBJ1-1
CASSGDGDNQPQHF TGTGCCAGCAGCGGGGACGGAGACAATCAGCCCCAGCATTTT NA TRBV13 NA TRBJ1-5
CATSDPTVNQPQHF TGTGCCACCAGTGATCCCACAGTAAATCAGCCCCAGCATTTT NA TRBV24-1 NA TRBJ1-5
CASSPPRSPSTDTQYF TGTGCCAGCTCACCACCGAGGAGTCCTAGCACAGATACGCAGTATTTT NA TRBV18 NA TRBJ2-3
CASSSSSGLSYEQYF TGTGCCAGCAGTTCGAGTTCCGGACTGTCCTACGAGCAGTACTTC NA TRBV28 NA TRBJ2-7
CASSLGTHYEQYF TGTGCCAGCAGCTTGGGGACACACTACGAGCAGTACTTC NA TRBV5-4 NA TRBJ2-7
CASSLGASDEQYF TGTGCCAGCAGCTTAGGGGCAAGTGACGAGCAGTACTTC NA TRBV7-9 NA TRBJ2-7
CASSRAAKGEKLFF TGTGCCAGTAGTCGGGCCGCGAAGGGTGAAAAACTGTTTTTT NA TRBV19 NA TRBJ1-4
CASSTGGFGANVLTF TGTGCCAGCAGCACCGGAGGGTTCGGGGCCAACGTCCTGACTTTC NA TRBV5-4 NA TRBJ2-6
CASSFVGTGGAETQYF TGTGCCAGCAGCTTCGTCGGGACAGGGGGCGCGGAGACCCAGTACTTC TRBD1 TRBV5-4 NA TRBJ2-5
CASTPRGDGPYSNQPQHF TGTGCCAGCACCCCGAGGGGGGATGGGCCCTATAGCAATCAGCCCCAGCATTTT NA TRBV27 NA TRBJ1-5
CAISWDVDSYEQYF TGTGCCATCAGTTGGGACGTAGACTCCTACGAGCAGTACTTC NA TRBV10-3 NA TRBJ2-7
CASSLGSGRNQPQHF TGTGCCAGCAGCTTAGGTTCGGGCAGAAATCAGCCCCAGCATTTT NA TRBV7-9 once TRBJ1-5
CASSESPRGDTQYF TGCGCCAGCAGTGAGTCGCCGAGGGGGGATACGCAGTATTTT NA TRBV10-1 NA TRBJ2-3
CASSESLGTWRGYTF TGTGCCAGCAGTGAAAGCCTTGGGACTTGGCGGGGCTACACCTTC NA TRBV6-1 NA TRBJ1-2
CASSLVVSGSNEQFF TGTGCCAGCAGCTTAGTCGTTAGCGGTAGCAATGAGCAGTTCTTC NA TRBV11-2 NA TRBJ2-1
CASSPNSYEQYF TGTGCCAGCAGCCCGAACTCCTACGAGCAGTACTTC NA TRBV27 NA TRBJ2-7
CASSSYGGGYNEQFF TGTGCCAGCAGCTCCTACGGCGGAGGTTACAATGAGCAGTTCTTC NA TRBV7-9 NA TRBJ2-1
CASSRQANTEAFF TGTGCCAGCAGTAGACAGGCGAACACTGAAGCTTTCTTT NA TRBV28 NA TRBJ1-1